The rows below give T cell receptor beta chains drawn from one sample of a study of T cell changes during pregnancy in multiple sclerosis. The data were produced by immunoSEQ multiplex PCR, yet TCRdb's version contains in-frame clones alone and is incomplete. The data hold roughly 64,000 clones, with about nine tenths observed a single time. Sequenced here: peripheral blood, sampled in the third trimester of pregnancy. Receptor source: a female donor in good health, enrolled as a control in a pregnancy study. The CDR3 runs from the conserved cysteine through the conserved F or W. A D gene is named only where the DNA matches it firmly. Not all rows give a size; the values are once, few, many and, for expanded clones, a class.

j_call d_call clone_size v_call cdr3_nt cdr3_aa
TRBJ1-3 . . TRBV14 TGTGCCAGCAGCTACTACCAGGGTATCGGTGGAAACACCATATATTTT CASSYYQGIGGNTIYF
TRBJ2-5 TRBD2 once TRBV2 TGTGCCAGCAGTGACCGGACTAGCGGGGGAAAGACCCAGTACTTC CASSDRTSGGKTQYF
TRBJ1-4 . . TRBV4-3 TGCGCCAGCAGCCGGCGAGGGGGTCAGGGCGACGAAAAACTGTTTTTT CASSRRGGQGDEKLFF
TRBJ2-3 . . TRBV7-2 TGTGCCAGCAGCCCGGGGTTGGATACGCAGTATTTT CASSPGLDTQYF
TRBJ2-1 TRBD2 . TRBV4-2 TGTGCCAGCAGCCAGGTACTAGCGGGAGCCACAGGGCAGTTCTTC CASSQVLAGATGQFF
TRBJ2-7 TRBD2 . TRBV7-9 TGTGCCAGCAGCTTAGCGACCGGGACTACATCCTACGAGCAGTACTTC CASSLATGTTSYEQYF
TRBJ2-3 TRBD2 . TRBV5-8 TGTGCCAGCAGCTTGATCGTAGCGGGAAGCACAGATACGCAGTATTTT CASSLIVAGSTDTQYF
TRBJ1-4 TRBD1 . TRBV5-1 TGCGCCAGCAGCCCCGGGGGGACAGGGGGTGAAAAACTGTTTTTT CASSPGGTGGEKLFF
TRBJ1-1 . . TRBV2 TGTGCCAGCAGTGAAAGGCAGGGTAGAGATTTGGGGACTGAAGCTTTCTTT CASSERQGRDLGTEAFF
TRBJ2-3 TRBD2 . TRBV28 TGTGCCACCTTGGGACTAGCGGGAGAGGGGATCCTCACAGATACGCAGTATTTT CATLGLAGEGILTDTQYF
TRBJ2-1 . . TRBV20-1 TGCAGTGTCTTAGACTACAATGAGCAGTTCTTC CSVLDYNEQFF
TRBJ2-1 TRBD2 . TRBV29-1 TGCAGCGTTGAAGGGGAGGTGGCTAGCGGGGCCTGGGGTGAGCAGTTCTTC CSVEGEVASGAWGEQFF
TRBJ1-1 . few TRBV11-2 TGTGCCAGCAGCTCCGGGGGCACTGAAGCTTTCTTT CASSSGGTEAFF
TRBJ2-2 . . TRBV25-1 TGTGCCAGCAGAGATTCCGGGACTCTAACCGGGGAGCTGTTTTTT CASRDSGTLTGELFF
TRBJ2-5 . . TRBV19 TGTGCCAGTAGTATAGATCACGGGGTTGGGGGCGGAGGAGAGACCCAGTACTTC CASSIDHGVGGGGETQYF
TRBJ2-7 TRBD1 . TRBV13 TGTGCCAGCAGCCTCACAGCCGGGACAGGGTCTAACGAGCAGTACTTC CASSLTAGTGSNEQYF
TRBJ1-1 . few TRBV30 TGTGCCTGGAGTTTCGCGGAGAACACTGAAGCTTTCTTT CAWSFAENTEAFF
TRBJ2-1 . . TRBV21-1 TGTGCCAGCAGCACCCCGGGATTGCGGGTAAACTCCTACAATGAGCAGTTCTTC CASSTPGLRVNSYNEQFF
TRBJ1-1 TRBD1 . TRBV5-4 TGTGCCAGCAGTTGGGGGACAGGAGAAGCTTTCTTT CASSWGTGEAFF
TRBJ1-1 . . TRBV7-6 TGTGCCAGCAGCTTAGCCCCAGGGGCCCCGAACACTGAAGCTTTCTTT CASSLAPGAPNTEAFF
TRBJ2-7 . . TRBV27 TGTGCCAGCAGTAGGGGCTACGAGCAGTACTTC CASSRGYEQYF
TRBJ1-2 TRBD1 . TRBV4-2 TGTGCCAGCAGCCAAGATTCAGGGGGCGATTCAGGCGGCTACACCTTC CASSQDSGGDSGGYTF
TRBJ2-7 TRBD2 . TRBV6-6 TGTGCCAGCAGCTCTAGCGGGGGAAGCTACGAGCAGTACTTC CASSSSGGSYEQYF
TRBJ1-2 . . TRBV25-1 TGTGCCAGCAGCGAGGGACTACGTGGCTACACCTTC CASSEGLRGYTF
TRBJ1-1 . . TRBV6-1 TGTGCCAGCAGCCAGGGCCGGGTGAGAGCTTTCTTT CASSQGRVRAFF
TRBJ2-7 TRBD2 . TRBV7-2 TGTGCCAGCAGCTTAGTTGGTGGCGGGGGGGCTTACGAGCAGTACTTC CASSLVGGGGAYEQYF
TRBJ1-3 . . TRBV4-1 TGCGCCAGCAGCCAAGTTGTTCTGACTCCCCAAGGAAACACCATATATTTT CASSQVVLTPQGNTIYF
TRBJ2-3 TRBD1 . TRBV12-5 TGTGCTAGTGGTTTACTCTCCGGGACAGGGAAGTCAGATACGCAGTATTTT CASGLLSGTGKSDTQYF
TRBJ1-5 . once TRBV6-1 TGTGCCAGCAGTGAATTCAGTCCTCTGAATAGCAATCAGCCCCAGCATTTT CASSEFSPLNSNQPQHF
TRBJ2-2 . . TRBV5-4 TGTGCCAGCAGCAACCCTGGGGCGCCCGGGGAGCTGTTTTTT CASSNPGAPGELFF
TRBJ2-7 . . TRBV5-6 TGTGCCAGCAGCTTGAATCGACTTTTGGGGACATACGAGCAGTACTTC CASSLNRLLGTYEQYF
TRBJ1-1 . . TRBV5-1 TGCGCCAGCAGCCTAGGACAGAACTTTGAAGCTTTCTTT CASSLGQNFEAFF
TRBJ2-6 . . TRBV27 TGTGCCAGCAGTTCTTTTCGGGTGATAAGCTCTGGGGCCAACGTCCTGACTTTC CASSSFRVISSGANVLTF